A selection of T cell receptor beta chains follows, all from one sample in a study of CD8 T cells in ankylosing spondylitis. TCRdb re-called the 5' RACE reads with MiXCR, one entry per CDR3 protein. Counted here are around 130,000 distinct CDR3 sequences, around 9.3% occurring once; the ten biggest clones make up approximately 3.3%. Sequencing was carried out using blood, either unsorted or a sorted T cell fraction (not recorded which). The receptor source for this set is a male donor with ankylosing spondylitis or in good health (not recorded which). Each CDR3 is given with its conserved first and last residue. Each record gives: V gene, D gene, J gene, clone size, CDR3 DNA, CDR3 protein. D genes are given only for firm matches. A clone size is listed for some rows: how often the clone was seen (once, few, many), or a class if it is expanded.

TRBV20-1	TRBD2	TRBJ2-7	many	TGCAGTGCTAGCGGGACTAAACTTTACGAGCAGTACTTC	CSASGTKLYEQYF
TRBV20-1	TRBD2	TRBJ2-1	few	TGCAGTGTCTTTGACCCGGGACTAACCCTAAGCGATGAGCAGTTCTTC	CSVFDPGLTLSDEQFF
TRBV20-1	TRBD2	TRBJ2-3	many	TGCAGTGCTAGAGATCTCTTCAACGACGGGACTAGCGGGTATCCAGATACGCAGTATTTT	CSARDLFNDGTSGYPDTQYF
TRBV5-1	TRBD2	TRBJ2-5	-	TGCGCCAGCAATCCGGGACTAGCGGGTCCTTTGGAGACCCAGTACTTC	CASNPGLAGPLETQYF
TRBV11-1	-	TRBJ1-1	many	TGTGCCAGCAGCTTGCTTACGGGACAGAACACTGAAGCTTTCTTT	CASSLLTGQNTEAFF
TRBV25-1	TRBD2	TRBJ2-3	-	TGTGCCAGCAGTGAATTATCCTCTAGCGGGAGGACGGCCGATACGCAGTATTTT	CASSELSSSGRTADTQYF
TRBV20-1	-	TRBJ1-6	many	TGCAGTGCTAGAGTGGGGAATTCACCCCTCCACTTT	CSARVGNSPLHF
TRBV20-1	-	TRBJ2-7	many	TGCAGTGCTAGAGATGCACGGAGCTCCTACGAGCAGTACTTC	CSARDARSSYEQYF
TRBV19	-	TRBJ1-6	few	TGTGCCAGCCGGTCCTATAATTCACCCCTCCACTTT	CASRSYNSPLHF
TRBV5-1	-	TRBJ1-5	few	TGCGCCAGCAGCTACGGTGGCACCAGCAATCAGCCCCAGCATTTT	CASSYGGTSNQPQHF
TRBV12-3/TRBV12-4	-	TRBJ2-7	many	TGTGCCAGCTCGCCCCGGGACGGAGCCTACGAGCAGTACTTC	CASSPRDGAYEQYF
TRBV12-3/TRBV12-4	TRBD1	TRBJ1-1	-	TGTGCCAGCAGTCTCACCGGACAGGGAAGAACTGAAGCTTTCTTT	CASSLTGQGRTEAFF
TRBV7-6	-	TRBJ2-2	many	TGTGCCAGCAGCGCTACCGGGGAGCTGTTTTTT	CASSATGELFF
TRBV7-2	-	TRBJ2-3	many	TGTGCCAGCAGCTCCAGGGCTAGGACTAGCACAGATACGCAGTATTTT	CASSSRARTSTDTQYF
TRBV7-3	TRBD2	TRBJ2-7	many	TGTGCCAGCAGCTTAACGCCTAGCGGGAGCAACGAGCAGTACTTC	CASSLTPSGSNEQYF
TRBV7-9	-	TRBJ2-5	many	TGTGCCAGCAGCCCGAGGGAGACAGGTCAAGAGACCCAGTACTTC	CASSPRETGQETQYF
TRBV5-1	-	TRBJ2-3	-	TGCGCCAGCAGCTTGGATTTCGATACGCAGTATTTT	CASSLDFDTQYF
TRBV10-2	-	TRBJ2-7	many	TGCGCCAGCAGTGAGATTGGGGATTTCTACGAGCAGTACTTC	CASSEIGDFYEQYF
TRBV20-1	TRBD2	TRBJ2-3	many	TGCAGTGCCCCCCCCCCGGGCGGGAGGCTGGATACGCAGTATTTT	CSAPPPGGRLDTQYF
TRBV7-8	-	TRBJ1-1	many	TGTGCCAGCAGCTTATCTGGACGATTGAATACTGAAGCTTTCTTT	CASSLSGRLNTEAFF
TRBV7-2	-	TRBJ1-1	many	TGTGCCAGCAGCCCTCAATTCGGGAACACTGAAGCTTTCTTT	CASSPQFGNTEAFF
TRBV6-2/TRBV6-3	TRBD2	TRBJ2-7	many	TGTGCCAGCAGACGAGCTAGCGGGCTCCCCTACGAGCAGTACTTC	CASRRASGLPYEQYF
TRBV4-3	-	TRBJ1-2	many	TGCGCCAGCAGGGGGCATACGGGTGGCTACACCTTC	CASRGHTGGYTF
TRBV7-9	TRBD1	TRBJ1-1	few	TGTGCCAGCAGCTTATCGACGACAGGGGCCGGGGCTGAAGCTTTCTTT	CASSLSTTGAGAEAFF
TRBV18	-	TRBJ2-2	many	TGTGCCAGCTCAGCGGGATCGCTCGGCGGGGAGCTGTTTTTT	CASSAGSLGGELFF
TRBV11-2	-	TRBJ2-5	few	TGTGCCAGCAGCCGGGACAACGGAGAGACCCAGTACTTC	CASSRDNGETQYF
TRBV5-1	TRBD2	TRBJ2-1	few	TGCGCCAGCAGCACCGGGGGGGGTAGCGGGAGGGCCTACAATGAGCAGTTCTTC	CASSTGGGSGRAYNEQFF